The 11 T cell receptor beta chains below were found in one sample sequenced in a study of blood T cell repertoires in COVID-19. Produced via immunoSEQ multiplex PCR; TCRdb's table is partial and in-frame only. The repertoire holds about 120,000 clones, with roughly 80% as singletons. Sequencing was done on a sample of peripheral blood. The source is a man aged 50 to 60 with acute or convalescent COVID-19.

This clone has only a few counts. The rearrangement uses TRBV4-1 and TRBJ2-7; D is undetermined. Germline CDR1 MGHRA, CDR2 YSYEKL. Deletions cut 1 base from V and 1 base from J, with 5 bases between. This CDR3 has 13 residues. The CDR3: CASSQVLSYEQYF. CDR3 in DNA: TGCGCCAGCAGCCAAGTTCTTTCCTACGAGCAGTACTTC.

This clone was counted once. V gene TRBV6-5 combines with J gene TRBJ1-1; 9 bases are shared with TRBD1. With 4 bases clipped from V and 5 bases from J, the junction kept 8 bases outside the gene matches. The CDR3 loop spans 15 amino acids. Germline-derived CDR1 and CDR2 are MNHEY and SVGAGI. The CDR3 spells CASSSRNRGLTEAFF. In DNA, the CDR3 is TGTGCCAGCAGTTCAAGGAACAGGGGGCTTACTGAAGCTTTCTTT.

The count of this clone is one. The chain links TRBV7-2 to TRBJ2-7, with 7 bases lining up with TRBD2. The CDR3 is 16 amino acids. The V and J ends lost 7 bases and 6 bases, in that order; junction bases with no gene match: 18. The germline V gene encodes CDR1 SGHTA and CDR2 FQGNSA. In nucleotides, the CDR3 is TGTGCCAGCACCCTGCTCGGTGGCGGGAGCTTTCTCGAGCAGTACTTC. Its translation is CASTLLGGGSFLEQYF.

The CDR3 loop reads CAIRAPGGNQPQHF. DNA for the CDR3: TGTGCCATCAGGGCGCCGGGGGGCAATCAGCCCCAGCATTTT. V usage is TRBV10-3 and J usage is TRBJ1-5; a weak D match, TRBD1 (5 bases). Per germline, CDR1 ENHRY and CDR2 SYGVKD. The germline V and J ends were trimmed by 6 bases and 2 bases, with 11 bases remaining between them. CDR3 length: 14 residues.

The chain combines TRBV19 with TRBJ2-2; 8 nucleotides agree with TRBD2. Germline V gene lookup returns CDR1 LNHDA and CDR2 SQIVND (reference sequence). Unmatched junction bases numbered 12, after V lost 7 bases and J lost 5 bases. The CDR3 spans 16 residues. The chain's CDR3 is CASTSESGRGTGELFF. The CDR3, as DNA: TGTGCCAGTACCAGCGAAAGCGGGAGAGGAACCGGGGAGCTGTTTTTT.

The V gene is TRBV7-9, the J gene TRBJ1-3; 7 bases are a match to TRBD1. This CDR3 is built from 17 residues. Germline CDR1 SEHNR, CDR2 FQNEAQ (reference sequence). J lost 0 bases, V lost 4 bases, and 9 bases had no gene match. This CDR3 reads CASSSIQGPLSGNTIYF. The CDR3 DNA reads as TGTGCCAGCAGCTCAATACAGGGGCCCCTCTCTGGAAACACCATATATTTT. The whole variable domain, remainder taken from reference TRBV7-9 and TRBJ1-3, is DTGVSQNPRHKITKRGQNVTFRCDPISEHNRLYWYRQTLGQGPEFLTYFQNEAQLEKSRLLSDRFSAERPKGSFSTLEIQRTEQGDSAMYLCASSSIQGPLSGNTIYFGEGSWLTVV.

The chain links TRBV7-3 to TRBJ2-3; D not resolved. V lost 3 bases and J 4 bases, leaving 8 bases between the germline ends. This CDR3 has 13 amino acids. Per germline, CDR1 SGHTA and CDR2 FQGTGA. The CDR3 coding sequence is TGTGCCAGCAGCTTTTTTCAGTCAGATACGCAGTATTTT. The encoded protein is CASSFFQSDTQYF.

The count of this clone is one. This chain joins TRBV2 and TRBJ1-2; 8 positions match TRBD1. V was clipped by 10 bases and J by 7 bases; unmatched bases: 5. Germline lookup yields CDR1 SNHLY and CDR2 FYNNEI. The CDR3 is made up of 11 amino acids. CDR3 in amino acids: CAIRTGSGYTF. The CDR3 coding sequence is TGTGCCATCCGGACAGGGAGTGGCTACACCTTC. Variable domain in full (rest from reference TRBV2 and TRBJ1-2): EPEVTQTPSHQVTQMGQEVILRCVPISNHLYFYWYRQILGQKVEFLVSFYNNEISEKSEIFDDQFSVERPDGSNFTLKIRSTKLEDSAMYFCAIRTGSGYTFGSGTRLTVV.

This clone appeared a few times. The chain is built from TRBV6-5 and TRBJ2-5, with no clear D. Germline V gene data show CDR1 as MNHEY and CDR2 as SVGAGI. This CDR3 is built from 14 residues. V was clipped by 3 bases and J by 1 base, with 9 bases between them. CDR3 sequence: CASSYMASQETQYF. The CDR3 nucleotides read TGTGCCAGCAGTTATATGGCATCCCAAGAGACCCAGTACTTC.

This clone was observed a few times. The chain couples TRBV5-8 to TRBJ2-3, with 7 bases fitting TRBD2. With 0 bases clipped from V and 3 bases from J, the junction kept 16 bases outside the gene matches. This CDR3 has 19 residues. Looked up from germline, CDR1 is SGHTS and CDR2 is YDEGEE. The CDR3 spells CASSLAQVGGSLFTDTQYF. For the CDR3, the DNA is TGTGCCAGCAGCTTGGCCCAGGTGGGCGGGAGCCTCTTTACAGATACGCAGTATTTT.

This sequence joins TRBV5-1 and TRBJ2-2, with D perhaps TRBD1 (6 bases). Trimming took 4 bases from V and 0 from J, leaving 10 bases between them. From germline, CDR1 is SGHRS and CDR2 YFSETQ. CDR3 length: 15 amino acids. The CDR3 nucleotides are TGCGCCAGCAGCCGCGGACAGACGAACACCGGGGAGCTGTTTTTT. Protein sequence: CASSRGQTNTGELFF.